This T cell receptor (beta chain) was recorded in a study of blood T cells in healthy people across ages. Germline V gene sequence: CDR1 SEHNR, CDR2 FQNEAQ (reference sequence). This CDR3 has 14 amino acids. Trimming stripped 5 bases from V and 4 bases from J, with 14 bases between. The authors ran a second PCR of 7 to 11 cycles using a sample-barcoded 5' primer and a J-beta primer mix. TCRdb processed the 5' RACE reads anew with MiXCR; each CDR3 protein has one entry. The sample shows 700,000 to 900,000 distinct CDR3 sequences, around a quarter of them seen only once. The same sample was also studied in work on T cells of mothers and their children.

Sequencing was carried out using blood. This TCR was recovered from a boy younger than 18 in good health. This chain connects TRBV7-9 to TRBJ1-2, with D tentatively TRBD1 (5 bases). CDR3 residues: CASSNPGVGYGYTF. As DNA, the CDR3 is TGTGCCAGCAGCAACCCGGGGGTTGGCTATGGCTACACCTTC.